A selection of T cell receptor beta chains follows, all from one sample in a study of patients and donors after allogeneic stem cell transplantation. TCRdb processed the RT-PCR reads anew with MiXCR; each CDR3 protein has one entry. The table includes about 160,000 distinct CDR3 sequences, roughly 22% detected once. The sample was blood, either unsorted or a sorted T cell fraction (not recorded which). All receptors derive from a human donor who was either an allogeneic HSCT recipient or a stem cell or donor lymphocyte infusion donor (not recorded which). It is not recorded whose cells these are; they may come from a transplant donor. Both conserved end residues are part of each CDR3. The order of the fields is clone size, D gene, V gene, J gene, CDR3 DNA, CDR3 protein. The D gene is left open where the match is weak. Clone size is given for some rows only: seen once, a few or many times, or a class if the clone is expanded.

clone_size: NA
d_call: TRBD1
v_call: TRBV7-9
j_call: TRBJ2-2
cdr3_nt: TGTGCCAGCAGCTACCAACCGGGACAGGGAAACACCGGGGAGCTGTTTTTT
cdr3_aa: CASSYQPGQGNTGELFF

clone_size: NA
d_call: TRBD1
v_call: TRBV4-1
j_call: TRBJ1-1
cdr3_nt: TGCGCCAGCAGCCAAGATGTAGGGGGCGCTGAAGCTTTCTTT
cdr3_aa: CASSQDVGGAEAFF

clone_size: NA
d_call: TRBD2
v_call: TRBV2
j_call: TRBJ2-2
cdr3_nt: TGTGCCAGCAGTGTCGGGTTAGCGGGATTGAGGACCGGGGAGCTGTTTTTT
cdr3_aa: CASSVGLAGLRTGELFF

clone_size: many
d_call: NA
v_call: TRBV12-3/TRBV12-4
j_call: TRBJ1-2
cdr3_nt: TGTGCCAGCAGGCCCCTTCAGACGGCTAACTATGGCTACACCTTC
cdr3_aa: CASRPLQTANYGYTF

clone_size: few
d_call: TRBD2
v_call: TRBV7-3
j_call: TRBJ2-2
cdr3_nt: TGTGCCAGCAGCCCGCACCGGACTAGCAAAACCGGGGAGCTGTTTTTT
cdr3_aa: CASSPHRTSKTGELFF

clone_size: few
d_call: NA
v_call: TRBV20-1
j_call: TRBJ2-4
cdr3_nt: TGCAGTGCTATTCTAGCGTCAGCCAAAAACATTCAGTACTTC
cdr3_aa: CSAILASAKNIQYF

clone_size: few
d_call: NA
v_call: TRBV5-4
j_call: TRBJ2-4
cdr3_nt: TGTGCCAGCAGCTTGTCAACTCTAGCCAAAAACATTCAGTACTTC
cdr3_aa: CASSLSTLAKNIQYF

clone_size: NA
d_call: NA
v_call: TRBV19
j_call: TRBJ2-1
cdr3_nt: TGTGCCAGTAGTATGTCGGAGGGTGAGCAGTTCTTC
cdr3_aa: CASSMSEGEQFF

clone_size: few
d_call: NA
v_call: TRBV7-8
j_call: TRBJ1-5
cdr3_nt: TGTGCCAGCAGCTCTCGGGGGGCAGTCGGGAATCAGCCCCAGCATTTT
cdr3_aa: CASSSRGAVGNQPQHF

clone_size: many
d_call: NA
v_call: TRBV5-1
j_call: TRBJ1-1
cdr3_nt: TGCGCCAGCAGCCGACTCGTGGGGGAAGGTGAAGCTTTCTTT
cdr3_aa: CASSRLVGEGEAFF

clone_size: NA
d_call: NA
v_call: TRBV18
j_call: TRBJ2-2
cdr3_nt: TGTGCCAGCTCACCGCTTACACCGGGGAACAGCGGGGAGCTGTTTTTT
cdr3_aa: CASSPLTPGNSGELFF

clone_size: few
d_call: NA
v_call: TRBV28
j_call: TRBJ2-1
cdr3_nt: TGTGCCAGCACCCCTCCAACCAGGAGCGAGCAGTTCTTC
cdr3_aa: CASTPPTRSEQFF

clone_size: few
d_call: NA
v_call: TRBV9
j_call: TRBJ2-7
cdr3_nt: TGTGCCAGCAGCGCCGAGATGAGCTCCTACGAGCAGTACTTC
cdr3_aa: CASSAEMSSYEQYF

clone_size: few
d_call: NA
v_call: TRBV15
j_call: TRBJ1-6
cdr3_nt: TGTGCCACCCCTATCCGGCAGGGCAATTCACCCCTCCACTTT
cdr3_aa: CATPIRQGNSPLHF

clone_size: NA
d_call: NA
v_call: TRBV29-1
j_call: TRBJ2-7
cdr3_nt: TGCAGCGTTGTGGATTTCTACGAGCAGTACTTC
cdr3_aa: CSVVDFYEQYF

clone_size: NA
d_call: NA
v_call: TRBV27
j_call: TRBJ1-2
cdr3_nt: TGTGCCAGCAGTTTTAACGGGGCGCAAGGCTACACCTTC
cdr3_aa: CASSFNGAQGYTF

clone_size: NA
d_call: NA
v_call: TRBV1
j_call: TRBJ2-5
cdr3_nt: TGCACCAGCAGCCAAGTAACTAGCGGGGGGGCACGGGAGACCCAGTACTTC
cdr3_aa: CTSSQVTSGGARETQYF

clone_size: few
d_call: NA
v_call: TRBV3-1
j_call: TRBJ2-7
cdr3_nt: TGTGCCAGCAGCCACCGGGACGCTAGCTCCTACGAGCAGTACTTC
cdr3_aa: CASSHRDASSYEQYF

clone_size: NA
d_call: NA
v_call: TRBV9
j_call: TRBJ2-1
cdr3_nt: TGTGCCAGCACCCGTGGGGGACGGATCGGCGATGAGCAGTTCTTC
cdr3_aa: CASTRGGRIGDEQFF

clone_size: NA
d_call: TRBD1
v_call: TRBV7-3
j_call: TRBJ2-3
cdr3_nt: TGTGCCAGCAGCTCTACAGGGGCCTTCACAGATACGCAGTATTTT
cdr3_aa: CASSSTGAFTDTQYF

clone_size: few
d_call: NA
v_call: TRBV10-2
j_call: TRBJ2-1
cdr3_nt: TGCGCCAGCTCAGGGACCAGCTCCTACAATGAGCAGTTCTTC
cdr3_aa: CASSGTSSYNEQFF

clone_size: NA
d_call: NA
v_call: TRBV12-3/TRBV12-4
j_call: TRBJ1-1
cdr3_nt: TGTGCCAGCAGCCCAGGGACCTTTACTGAAGCTTTCTTT
cdr3_aa: CASSPGTFTEAFF

clone_size: few
d_call: TRBD1
v_call: TRBV30
j_call: TRBJ1-5
cdr3_nt: TGTGCCTGGAGTGATAAACAGGGGGCCCCGAATCAGCCCCAGCATTTT
cdr3_aa: CAWSDKQGAPNQPQHF

clone_size: few
d_call: NA
v_call: TRBV29-1
j_call: TRBJ2-2
cdr3_nt: TGCAGCGTTGAAGACTCCCACCTCACCGGGGAGCTGTTTTTT
cdr3_aa: CSVEDSHLTGELFF

clone_size: NA
d_call: NA
v_call: TRBV3-1
j_call: TRBJ2-1
cdr3_nt: TGTGCCAGCAGCTCCAGACAGGCGCCTCGGGAGCAGTTCTTC
cdr3_aa: CASSSRQAPREQFF

clone_size: NA
d_call: TRBD1
v_call: TRBV7-9
j_call: TRBJ2-1
cdr3_nt: TGTGCCAGCAGCTTTACCCAGGGACAGTCCCACTCCTACAATGAGCAGTTCTTC
cdr3_aa: CASSFTQGQSHSYNEQFF

clone_size: NA
d_call: NA
v_call: TRBV7-9
j_call: TRBJ1-1
cdr3_nt: TGTGCCAGCCAGAAAAGACGCATGAACACTGAAGCTTTCTTT
cdr3_aa: CASQKRRMNTEAFF

clone_size: few
d_call: NA
v_call: TRBV5-1
j_call: TRBJ1-2
cdr3_nt: TGCGCCAGCAGCCTGGACGGACTCTCAAACTATGGCTACACCTTC
cdr3_aa: CASSLDGLSNYGYTF

clone_size: few
d_call: NA
v_call: TRBV9
j_call: TRBJ2-7
cdr3_nt: TGTGCCAGCAGCGTAGGTTCCCCGTCGACCTACGAGCAGTACTTC
cdr3_aa: CASSVGSPSTYEQYF

clone_size: many
d_call: NA
v_call: TRBV16
j_call: TRBJ1-3
cdr3_nt: TGTGCCAGCAGTCTACAGGGAAGCTCTGGAAACACCATATATTTT
cdr3_aa: CASSLQGSSGNTIYF

clone_size: few
d_call: NA
v_call: TRBV7-7
j_call: TRBJ1-5
cdr3_nt: TGTGCCAGCAGCGTTCACAGGGTCGGCAATCAGCCCCAGCATTTT
cdr3_aa: CASSVHRVGNQPQHF

clone_size: NA
d_call: TRBD1
v_call: TRBV20-1
j_call: TRBJ1-5
cdr3_nt: TGCAGTGCTGGACAGGGGGCGCAAAGCAATCAGCCCCAGCATTTT
cdr3_aa: CSAGQGAQSNQPQHF

clone_size: NA
d_call: TRBD1
v_call: TRBV5-1
j_call: TRBJ1-1
cdr3_nt: TGCGCCAGCAGCTTTGACAGGGCGGGGACTGAAGCTTTCTTT
cdr3_aa: CASSFDRAGTEAFF

clone_size: NA
d_call: NA
v_call: TRBV12-3/TRBV12-4
j_call: TRBJ2-4
cdr3_nt: TGTGCCAGCAGTTTGGGCCTCCAGAACATTCAGTACTTC
cdr3_aa: CASSLGLQNIQYF

clone_size: NA
d_call: NA
v_call: TRBV20-1
j_call: TRBJ1-1
cdr3_nt: TGCAGTGCTAGATCCCGAATGAACACTGAAGCTTTCTTT
cdr3_aa: CSARSRMNTEAFF

clone_size: few
d_call: TRBD2
v_call: TRBV12-3/TRBV12-4
j_call: TRBJ2-5
cdr3_nt: TGTGCCAGCAGTTTGTCCCTAAGACTAGCGGGAGTTGAGACCCAGTACTTC
cdr3_aa: CASSLSLRLAGVETQYF

clone_size: few
d_call: NA
v_call: TRBV6-1
j_call: TRBJ1-5
cdr3_nt: TGTGCCAGCAGTGAAATCGGGACCTCCAATCAGCCCCAGCATTTT
cdr3_aa: CASSEIGTSNQPQHF

clone_size: NA
d_call: TRBD1
v_call: TRBV6-6
j_call: TRBJ1-4
cdr3_nt: TGTGCCAGCAGTTCGCCGGGACAGAAGGATGAAAAACTGTTTTTT
cdr3_aa: CASSSPGQKDEKLFF

clone_size: NA
d_call: NA
v_call: TRBV10-3
j_call: TRBJ2-7
cdr3_nt: TGTGCCATCAGTGATCCCGGTATAGCTCCCTACGAGCAGTACTTC
cdr3_aa: CAISDPGIAPYEQYF

clone_size: NA
d_call: NA
v_call: TRBV4-1
j_call: TRBJ1-2
cdr3_nt: TGCGCCAGCAGCCAAGATCGGGCTTATGGCTACACCTTC
cdr3_aa: CASSQDRAYGYTF

clone_size: few
d_call: NA
v_call: TRBV7-3
j_call: TRBJ1-1
cdr3_nt: TGTGCCAGCAGCTTCAATTACGACACTGAAGCTTTCTTT
cdr3_aa: CASSFNYDTEAFF

clone_size: NA
d_call: TRBD1
v_call: TRBV20-1
j_call: TRBJ1-3
cdr3_nt: TGCAGTGCTCGTAAATACAGGGGGCCGGGAAACACCATATATTTT
cdr3_aa: CSARKYRGPGNTIYF

clone_size: few
d_call: NA
v_call: TRBV10-3
j_call: TRBJ1-3
cdr3_nt: TGTGCCGCCGGCTCGCCCGGAAACACCATATATTTT
cdr3_aa: CAAGSPGNTIYF

clone_size: few
d_call: TRBD2
v_call: TRBV6-2/TRBV6-3
j_call: TRBJ2-1
cdr3_nt: TGTGCCAGCAGTTACCGGACTAGCTTATACAATGAGCAGTTCTTC
cdr3_aa: CASSYRTSLYNEQFF